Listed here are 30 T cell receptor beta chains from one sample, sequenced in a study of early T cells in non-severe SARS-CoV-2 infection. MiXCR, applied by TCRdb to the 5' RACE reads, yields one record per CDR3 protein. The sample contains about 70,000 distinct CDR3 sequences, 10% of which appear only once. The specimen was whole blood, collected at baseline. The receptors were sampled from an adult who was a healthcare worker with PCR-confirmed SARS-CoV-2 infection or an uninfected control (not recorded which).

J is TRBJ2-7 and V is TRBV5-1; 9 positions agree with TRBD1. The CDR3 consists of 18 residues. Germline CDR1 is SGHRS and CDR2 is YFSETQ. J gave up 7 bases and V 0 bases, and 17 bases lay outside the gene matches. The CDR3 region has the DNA TGCGCCAGCAGCTTGGCCAAGGTACAGGGGGCGACCCCCATAGAGCAGTACTTC. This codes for CASSLAKVQGATPIEQYF.

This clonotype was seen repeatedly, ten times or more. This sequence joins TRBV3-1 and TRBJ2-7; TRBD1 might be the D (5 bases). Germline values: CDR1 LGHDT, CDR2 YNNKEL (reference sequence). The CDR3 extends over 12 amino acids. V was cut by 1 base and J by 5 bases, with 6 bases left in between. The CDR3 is CASSQGGHEQYF. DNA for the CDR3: TGTGCCAGCAGCCAAGGGGGCCACGAGCAGTACTTC.

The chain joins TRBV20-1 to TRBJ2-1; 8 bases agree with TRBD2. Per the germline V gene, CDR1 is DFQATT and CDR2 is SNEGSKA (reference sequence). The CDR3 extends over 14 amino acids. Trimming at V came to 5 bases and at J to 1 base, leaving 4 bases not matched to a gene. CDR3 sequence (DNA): TGCAGTGCTCCCTCTAGCGGGTCCTACAATGAGCAGTTCTTC. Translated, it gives CSAPSSGSYNEQFF.

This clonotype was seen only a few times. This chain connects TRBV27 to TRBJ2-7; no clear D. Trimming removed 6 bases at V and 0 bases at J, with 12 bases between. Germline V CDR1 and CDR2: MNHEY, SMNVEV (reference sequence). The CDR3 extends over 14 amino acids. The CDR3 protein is CASRSALYSYEQYF. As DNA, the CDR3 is TGTGCCAGCAGGAGCGCCCTTTACTCCTACGAGCAGTACTTC.

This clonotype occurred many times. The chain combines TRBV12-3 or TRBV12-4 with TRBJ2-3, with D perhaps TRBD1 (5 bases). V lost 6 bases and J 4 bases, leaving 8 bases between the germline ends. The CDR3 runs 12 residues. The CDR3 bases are TGTGCCAGCAGGGGGCCCGCAGATACGCAGTATTTT. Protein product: CASRGPADTQYF.

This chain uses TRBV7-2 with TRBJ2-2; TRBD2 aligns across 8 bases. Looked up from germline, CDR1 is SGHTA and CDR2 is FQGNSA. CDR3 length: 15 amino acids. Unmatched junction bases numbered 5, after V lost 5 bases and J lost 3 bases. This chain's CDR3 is CASSPSGSYTGELFF. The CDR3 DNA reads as TGTGCCAGCAGCCCCAGCGGGAGTTACACCGGGGAGCTGTTTTTT.

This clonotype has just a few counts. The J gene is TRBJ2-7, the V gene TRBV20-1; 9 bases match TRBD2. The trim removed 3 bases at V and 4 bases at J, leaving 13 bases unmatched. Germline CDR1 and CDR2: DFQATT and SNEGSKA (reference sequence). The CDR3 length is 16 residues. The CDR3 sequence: CSASPVVAGDPYEQYF. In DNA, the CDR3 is TGCAGTGCTAGCCCTGTTGTAGCGGGAGATCCATACGAGCAGTACTTC.

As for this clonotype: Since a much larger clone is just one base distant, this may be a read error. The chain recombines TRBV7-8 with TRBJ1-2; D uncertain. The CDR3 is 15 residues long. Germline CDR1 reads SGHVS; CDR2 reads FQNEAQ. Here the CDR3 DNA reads TGTGCCAGCAGCCTAGGGCCGTCCCAGAACTATGGCAACACCTTC. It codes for CASSLGPSQNYGNTF.

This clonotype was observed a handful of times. CDR3 sequence: CAIRRGGSHEQYF. The CDR3 coding sequence is TGTGCCATTCGGAGGGGGGGATCCCACGAGCAGTACTTC. This chain uses TRBV7-2 with TRBJ2-7, with D tentatively TRBD2 (7 bases). Per the germline V gene, CDR1 is SGHTA and CDR2 is FQGNSA. Trimming cost V 10 bases and J 5 bases, with 18 bases left between them. The CDR3 has 13 amino acids.

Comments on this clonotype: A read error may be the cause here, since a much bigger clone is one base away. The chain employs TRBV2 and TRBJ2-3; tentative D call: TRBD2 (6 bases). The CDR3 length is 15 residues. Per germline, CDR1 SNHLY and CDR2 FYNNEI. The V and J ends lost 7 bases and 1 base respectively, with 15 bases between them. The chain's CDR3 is CASTLTGVGTDTQYF. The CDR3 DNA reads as TGTGCCAGCACCCTGACGGGAGTCGGCACAGATACGCAGTATTTT. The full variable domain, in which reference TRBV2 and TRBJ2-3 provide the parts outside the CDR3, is EPEVTQTPSHQVTQMGQEVILRCVPISNHLYFYWYRQILGQKVEFLVSFYNNEISEKSEIFDDQFSVERPDGSNFTLKIRSTKLEDSAMYFCASTLTGVGTDTQYFGPGTRLTVL.

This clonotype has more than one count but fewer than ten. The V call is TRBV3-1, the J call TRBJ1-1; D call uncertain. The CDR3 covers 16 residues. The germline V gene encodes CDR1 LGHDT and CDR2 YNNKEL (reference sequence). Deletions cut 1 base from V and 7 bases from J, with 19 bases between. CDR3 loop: CASSQVPGSTLGEAFF. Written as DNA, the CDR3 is TGTGCCAGCAGCCAAGTACCGGGTTCTACCCTCGGTGAAGCTTTCTTT.

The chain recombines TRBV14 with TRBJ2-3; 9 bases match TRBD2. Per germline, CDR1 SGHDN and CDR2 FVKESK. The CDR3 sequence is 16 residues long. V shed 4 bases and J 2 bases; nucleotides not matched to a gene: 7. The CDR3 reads CASSLIAGAYTDTQYF. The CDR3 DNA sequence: TGTGCCAGCAGCCTGATAGCGGGAGCCTACACAGATACGCAGTATTTT.

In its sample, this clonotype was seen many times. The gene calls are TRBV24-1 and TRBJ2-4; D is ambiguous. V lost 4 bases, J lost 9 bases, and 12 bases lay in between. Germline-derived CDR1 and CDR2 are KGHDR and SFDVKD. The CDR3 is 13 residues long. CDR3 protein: CATSDPGRAIQYF. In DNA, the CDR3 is TGTGCCACCAGTGACCCTGGAAGAGCCATTCAGTACTTC.

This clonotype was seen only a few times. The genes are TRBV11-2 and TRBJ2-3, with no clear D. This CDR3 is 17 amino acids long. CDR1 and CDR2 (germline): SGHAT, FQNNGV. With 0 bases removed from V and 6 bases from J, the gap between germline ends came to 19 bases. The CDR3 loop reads CASSLDTGVGLSDTQYF. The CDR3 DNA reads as TGTGCCAGCAGCTTAGATACTGGGGTGGGTCTGTCGGATACGCAGTATTTT.

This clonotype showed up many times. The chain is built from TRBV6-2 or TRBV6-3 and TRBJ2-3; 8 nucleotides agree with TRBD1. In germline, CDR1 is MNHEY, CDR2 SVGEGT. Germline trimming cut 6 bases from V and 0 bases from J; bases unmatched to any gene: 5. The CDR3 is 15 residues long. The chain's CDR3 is CASSPGTGSTDTQYF. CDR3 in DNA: TGTGCCAGCAGCCCCGGGACAGGCAGCACAGATACGCAGTATTTT.

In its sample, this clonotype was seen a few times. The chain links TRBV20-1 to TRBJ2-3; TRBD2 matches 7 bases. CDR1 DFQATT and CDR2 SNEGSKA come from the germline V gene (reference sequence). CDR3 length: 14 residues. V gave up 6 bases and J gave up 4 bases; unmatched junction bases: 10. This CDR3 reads CSALRAGEADTQYF. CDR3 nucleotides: TGCAGTGCCCTTCGGGCGGGAGAAGCAGATACGCAGTATTTT.

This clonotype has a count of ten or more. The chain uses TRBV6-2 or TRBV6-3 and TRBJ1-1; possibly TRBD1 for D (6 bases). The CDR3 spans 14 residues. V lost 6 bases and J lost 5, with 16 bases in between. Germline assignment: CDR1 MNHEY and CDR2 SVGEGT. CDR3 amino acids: CASRTGLSTTEAFF. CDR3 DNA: TGTGCCAGCAGGACAGGCCTCTCCACAACTGAAGCTTTCTTT.

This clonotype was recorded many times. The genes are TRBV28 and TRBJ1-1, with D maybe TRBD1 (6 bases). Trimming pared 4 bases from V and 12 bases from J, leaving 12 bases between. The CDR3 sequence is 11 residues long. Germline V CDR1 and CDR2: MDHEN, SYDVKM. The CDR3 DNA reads TGTGCCAGCAGTTCTACAGGGAGGACTTTCTTT. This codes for CASSSTGRTFF.

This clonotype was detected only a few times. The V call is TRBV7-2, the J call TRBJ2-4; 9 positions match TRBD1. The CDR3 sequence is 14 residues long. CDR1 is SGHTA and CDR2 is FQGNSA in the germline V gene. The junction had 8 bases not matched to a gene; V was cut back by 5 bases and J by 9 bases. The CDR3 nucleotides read TGTGCCAGCAGCCGTCCCGGACAGGGGTCCATTCAGTACTTC. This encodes CASSRPGQGSIQYF.

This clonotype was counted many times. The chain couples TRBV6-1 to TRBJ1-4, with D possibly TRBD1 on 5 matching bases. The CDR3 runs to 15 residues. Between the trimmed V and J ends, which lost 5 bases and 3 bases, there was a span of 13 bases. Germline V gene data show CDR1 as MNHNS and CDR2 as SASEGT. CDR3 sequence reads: CASSPNRSPNEKLFF. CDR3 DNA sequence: TGTGCCAGCAGTCCTAACAGGTCCCCTAATGAAAAACTGTTTTTT.

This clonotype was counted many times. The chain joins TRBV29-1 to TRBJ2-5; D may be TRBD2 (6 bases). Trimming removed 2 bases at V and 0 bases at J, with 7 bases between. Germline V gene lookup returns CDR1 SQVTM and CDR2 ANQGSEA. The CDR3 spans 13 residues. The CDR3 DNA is TGCAGCGTTGAACGGGACTACCAAGAGACCCAGTACTTC. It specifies CSVERDYQETQYF.

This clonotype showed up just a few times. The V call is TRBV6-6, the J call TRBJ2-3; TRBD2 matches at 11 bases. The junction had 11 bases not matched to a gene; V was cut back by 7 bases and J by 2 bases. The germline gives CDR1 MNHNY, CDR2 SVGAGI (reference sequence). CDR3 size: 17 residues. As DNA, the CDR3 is TGTGCCAGCACCCTAGACACTAGCGGGAGTACCACAGATACGCAGTATTTT. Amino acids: CASTLDTSGSTTDTQYF.

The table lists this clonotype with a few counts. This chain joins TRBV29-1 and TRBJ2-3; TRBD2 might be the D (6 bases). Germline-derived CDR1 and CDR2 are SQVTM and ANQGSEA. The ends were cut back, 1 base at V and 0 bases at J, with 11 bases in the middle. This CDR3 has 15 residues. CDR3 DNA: TGCAGCGTTGAAGGGTATGCGGGGAGCACAGATACGCAGTATTTT. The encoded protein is CSVEGYAGSTDTQYF.

Written as DNA, the CDR3 is TGTGCCAGCAGCAATAGACAGGGCGAAGCCAAAAACATTCAGTACTTC. This codes for CASSNRQGEAKNIQYF. The chain carries TRBV7-2 and TRBJ2-4; 7 bases line up with TRBD1. Germline trimming cut 5 bases from V and 0 bases from J; bases unmatched to any gene: 7. Per the germline V gene, CDR1 is SGHTA and CDR2 is FQGNSA. The CDR3 totals 16 residues.

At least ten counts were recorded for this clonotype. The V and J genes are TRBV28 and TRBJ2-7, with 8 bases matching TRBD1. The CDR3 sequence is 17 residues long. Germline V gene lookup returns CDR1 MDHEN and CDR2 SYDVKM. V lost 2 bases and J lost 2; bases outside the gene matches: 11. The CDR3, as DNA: TGTGCCAGCAGTTTAATTGAACCGGGACAGGAGACCTACGAGCAGTACTTC. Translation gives CASSLIEPGQETYEQYF.

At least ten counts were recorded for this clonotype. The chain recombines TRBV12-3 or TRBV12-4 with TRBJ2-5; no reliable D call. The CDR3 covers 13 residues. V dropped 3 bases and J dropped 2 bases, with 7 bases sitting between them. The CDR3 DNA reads TGTGCCAGCAGTTTTGTAGGACAAGAGACCCAGTACTTC. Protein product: CASSFVGQETQYF.

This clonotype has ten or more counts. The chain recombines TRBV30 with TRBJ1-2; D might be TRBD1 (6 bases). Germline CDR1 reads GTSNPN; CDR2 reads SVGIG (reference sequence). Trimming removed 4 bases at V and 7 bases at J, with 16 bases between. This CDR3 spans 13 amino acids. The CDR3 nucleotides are TGTGCCTGGACATCCTCAGGGGTTGGTGGCTACACCTTC. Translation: CAWTSSGVGGYTF.

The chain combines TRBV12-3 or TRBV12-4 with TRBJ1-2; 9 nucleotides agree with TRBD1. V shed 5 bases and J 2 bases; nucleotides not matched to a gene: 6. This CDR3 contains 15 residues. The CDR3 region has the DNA TGTGCCAGCAGTCGGGGACAGGGAAGAAACTATGGCTACACCTTC. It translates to CASSRGQGRNYGYTF.

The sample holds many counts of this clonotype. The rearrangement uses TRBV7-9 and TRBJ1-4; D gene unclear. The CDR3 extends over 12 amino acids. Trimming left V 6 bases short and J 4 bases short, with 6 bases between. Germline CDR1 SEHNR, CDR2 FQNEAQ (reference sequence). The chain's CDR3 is CASREDNEKLFF. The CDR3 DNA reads TGTGCCAGCAGGGAAGATAATGAAAAACTGTTTTTT.

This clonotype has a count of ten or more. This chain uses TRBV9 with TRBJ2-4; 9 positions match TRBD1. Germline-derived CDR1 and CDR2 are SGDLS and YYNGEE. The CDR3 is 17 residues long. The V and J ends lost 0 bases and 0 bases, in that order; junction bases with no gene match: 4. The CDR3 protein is CASSVGLGQGAKNIQYF. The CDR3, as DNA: TGTGCCAGCAGCGTAGGTCTGGGACAGGGAGCCAAAAACATTCAGTACTTC.